The 24 T cell receptor beta chains presented below share a single source sample, sequenced in a study of post-analysis software for immune sequencing data. Broader study findings: When patients were compared with controls, a handful of TRBV segments were more frequent, TRBV5-6, TRBV5-1 and TRBV20-1 among them.

Antigens for these TCRs are unknown. TCR beta libraries were prepared from cDNA with unique molecular identifiers. MiXCR, applied by TCRdb to the PCR reads, yields one record per CDR3 protein. The table has 650,000 to 900,000 distinct CDR3 sequences, 46% seen once; the top ten hold 4.9%. The sample comprised blood. The source of these receptors is a girl aged 10 to 17 with multiple sclerosis.

This clonotype was seen a handful of times. The genes are TRBV27 and TRBJ2-1; 9 bases agree with TRBD2. CDR1 and CDR2 (germline): MNHEY, SMNVEV (reference sequence). The CDR3 loop spans 15 amino acids. Trimming took 3 bases from V and 7 from J; bases not matched to a gene: 7. The CDR3 region is CASSFGLAGLNEQFF. The CDR3 nucleotides read TGTGCCAGCAGTTTCGGGCTAGCGGGACTAAATGAGCAGTTCTTC.

To note about this clonotype: A clone one base away is much larger, so this may be a read error. DNA for the CDR3: TGTGCCACCAGTGATCCCACTCCGGGACAGGGGGTTCGGGGTACGCAGTATTTT. Amino acid sequence: CATSDPTPGQGVRGTQYF. The chain uses TRBV24-1 and TRBJ2-3; 11 positions agree with TRBD1. The junction had 15 bases not matched to a gene; V was cut back by 3 bases and J by 8 bases. This CDR3 is 18 amino acids long. CDR1 is KGHDR, CDR2 SFDVKD, per germline.

The J gene is TRBJ2-5, the V gene TRBV5-5; no clear D gene. Trimming shortened V by 4 bases and J by 2 bases, and 15 bases separated the two germline ends. Germline V gene sequence: CDR1 SGHKS, CDR2 YYEKEE (reference sequence). This CDR3 comprises 15 residues. DNA of the CDR3: TGTGCCAGCAGCGCTGACCGCGAAGAACAAGAGACCCAGTACTTC. This codes for CASSADREEQETQYF.

V gene TRBV6-2 or TRBV6-3 combines with J gene TRBJ2-7; D might be TRBD2 (5 bases). This CDR3 is built from 14 residues. Germline CDR1 reads MNHEY; CDR2 reads SVGEGT. V gave up 2 bases and J gave up 3 bases, with 11 bases separating them. The CDR3 sequence is CASSYRGQDYEQYF. Written as DNA, the CDR3 is TGTGCCAGCAGTTACCGCGGGCAGGACTACGAGCAGTACTTC.

V and J are TRBV28 and TRBJ2-3, with D unclear. There are 12 residues in the CDR3. The V gene lost 10 bases and the J gene lost 0 bases, with 8 bases spanning the gap. CDR1 and CDR2 (germline): MDHEN, SYDVKM. CDR3 protein: CAISRSTDTQYF. In DNA, the CDR3 is TGTGCCATCAGCCGTAGCACAGATACGCAGTATTTT. Variable domain in full (rest from reference TRBV28 and TRBJ2-3): DVKVTQSSRYLVKRTGEKVFLECVQDMDHENMFWYRQDPGLGLRLIYFSYDVKMKEKGDIPEGYSVSREKKERFSLILESASTNQTSMYLCAISRSTDTQYFGPGTRLTVL.

This chain uses TRBV7-6 with TRBJ2-5; TRBD2 is a possible D gene (6 bases). The CDR3 contains 13 residues. CDR1 is SGHVS and CDR2 is FNYEAQ in the germline V gene. V lost 6 bases to trimming and J lost 5 bases, with 13 bases between them. CDR3 sequence: CASSAGGDETQYF. The CDR3 DNA sequence: TGTGCCAGCAGTGCCGGGGGAGATGAGACCCAGTACTTC.

The genes are TRBV7-2 and TRBJ1-4; tentatively, D is TRBD1 (5 bases). The length of the CDR3 is 14 residues. V gave up 1 base and J gave up 8 bases, with 11 bases separating them. CDR1 and CDR2 from the germline V gene are SGHTA and FQGNSA. The CDR3 DNA reads TGTGCCAGCAGCTTAGTCACAGGAGAAGAAAAACTGTTTTTT. Encoded protein: CASSLVTGEEKLFF.

The V gene is TRBV7-2, the J gene TRBJ2-7, with 9 bases that match TRBD1. Germline V lookup: CDR1 SGHTA, CDR2 FQGNSA. The CDR3 has 18 amino acids. V lost 5 bases, J lost 5 bases, and 19 bases stayed unmatched. CDR3 bases: TGTGCCAGCAGCCGCCGCGTTATCCAGGGACAGGGTGGCAACGAGCAGTACTTC. Protein sequence: CASSRRVIQGQGGNEQYF.

The gene calls are TRBV6-5 and TRBJ2-7, with a tentative D call TRBD2 (6 bases). Germline values: CDR1 MNHEY, CDR2 SVGAGI. V was shortened by 2 bases and J by 3 bases, with 11 bases between the two germline ends. The CDR3 contains 14 residues. The CDR3 DNA is TGTGCCAGCAGTTACAAGTCGACTAGCTACGAGCAGTACTTC. It codes for CASSYKSTSYEQYF.

The chain couples TRBV4-2 to TRBJ2-3; 14 bases match TRBD2. This CDR3 comprises 21 residues. The J segment lost 3 bases and the V segment lost 0 bases, leaving 14 bases of the junction unmatched. Per germline, CDR1 LGHNA and CDR2 YNFKEQ. Here the CDR3 reads CASSQERTGLAGGILTDTQYF. The CDR3, as DNA: TGTGCCAGCAGCCAAGAGAGAACCGGACTAGCGGGAGGAATTTTGACAGATACGCAGTATTTT.

The genes are TRBV27 and TRBJ1-2, with D perhaps matching TRBD1 (6 bases). Trimming pared 5 bases from V and 6 bases from J, leaving 16 bases between. This CDR3 has 14 residues. Germline lookup yields CDR1 MNHEY and CDR2 SMNVEV (reference sequence). The CDR3 DNA sequence: TGTGCCAGCAGTCCAATCCAGGGGTCCGATGGCTACACCTTC. It translates to CASSPIQGSDGYTF.

The chain combines TRBV13 with TRBJ2-5; 8 bases are a match to TRBD2. Germline lookup yields CDR1 PRHDT and CDR2 FYEKMQ (reference sequence). J gave up 2 bases and V 2 bases, and 7 bases lay outside the gene matches. The CDR3 sequence is 16 residues long. CDR3 bases: TGTGCCAGCAGCTTATCTCGGGAGGGAGAACAAGAGACCCAGTACTTC. Protein: CASSLSREGEQETQYF.

The rearrangement joins TRBV20-1 to TRBJ2-7; D is uncertain. This CDR3 is 11 amino acids long. The germline V gene encodes CDR1 DFQATT and CDR2 SNEGSKA (reference sequence). CDR3 bases: TGCAGGGCCTACGATCTGCGCGAGCAGTACTTC. Translating gives CRAYDLREQYF.

This clonotype was detected a few times. The CDR3 protein is CATSRGDSQNIQYF. In DNA, the CDR3 is TGTGCCACCAGCAGAGGGGATTCACAAAACATTCAGTACTTC. The chain uses TRBV15 and TRBJ2-4; D gene unclear. V gave up 1 base and J gave up 5 bases, with 9 bases separating them. The germline V gene has CDR1 LNHNV and CDR2 YYDKDF (reference sequence). The CDR3 totals 14 residues.

The chain carries TRBV5-1 and TRBJ2-3; D perhaps matches TRBD2 (6 bases). The CDR3 has 16 amino acids. Looked up from germline, CDR1 is SGHRS and CDR2 is YFSETQ. V lost 4 bases and J lost 2, with 17 bases in between. CDR3 protein: CASSLQRVGYTDTQYF. The CDR3 nucleotides are TGCGCCAGCAGCCTACAGCGGGTGGGGTACACAGATACGCAGTATTTT.

This chain joins TRBV9 and TRBJ1-2, with 8 bases matching TRBD1. Trimming at V came to 1 base and at J to 8 bases, leaving 19 bases not matched to a gene. This CDR3 comprises 18 residues. Germline V gene data show CDR1 as SGDLS and CDR2 as YYNGEE. In DNA form, the CDR3 reads TGTGCCAGCAGCGTAAACCCTCCCGGACAGGGCGGCCCTGAAGGCTACACCTTC. Translating it yields CASSVNPPGQGGPEGYTF.

This clonotype has just a few counts. This chain uses TRBV7-9 with TRBJ2-1; the D is unclear. The CDR3 loop spans 16 amino acids. From germline, CDR1 is SEHNR and CDR2 FQNEAQ (reference sequence). Trimming shortened V by 5 bases and J by 5 bases, and 19 bases separated the two germline ends. CDR3 coding DNA: TGTGCCAGCAGCCCCCGGACCTGGGCGGAAAACAATGAGCAGTTCTTC. Protein: CASSPRTWAENNEQFF.

The chain links TRBV7-9 to TRBJ2-2, with D perhaps TRBD2 (6 bases). The germline V gene encodes CDR1 SEHNR and CDR2 FQNEAQ (reference sequence). V lost 6 bases and J lost 6, with 11 bases in between. This CDR3 spans 13 amino acids. In nucleotides, the CDR3 is TGTGCCAGCAGAGAGGAGGGAGCCGGGGAGCTGTTTTTT. It specifies CASREEGAGELFF.

J is TRBJ2-1 and V is TRBV7-2, with no clear D. Trimming removed 7 bases from V and 7 bases from J, with 11 bases in between. The CDR3 is 12 residues long. CDR1 is SGHTA, CDR2 FQGNSA, per germline. CDR3 sequence: CASMLSMNEQFF. Written as DNA, the CDR3 is TGTGCCAGCATGCTTAGTATGAATGAGCAGTTCTTC.

The chain joins TRBV6-5 to TRBJ2-4; 9 nucleotides agree with TRBD1. Near its end, the DNA agrees better with TRBJ2-7, so the J call may be wrong. Germline V gives CDR1 MNHEY, CDR2 SVGAGI. The CDR3 is 15 amino acids. The CDR3 region has the DNA TGTGCCAGCAGGGACAGGGGCTATACCTCCTACGAGCAGTACTTC. Encoded protein: CASRDRGYTSYEQYF.

This clonotype was observed a few times. V gene TRBV7-7 combines with J gene TRBJ2-5; D is perhaps TRBD1 or TRBD2 (5 bases each). The CDR3 consists of 14 residues. Germline assignment: CDR1 SSHAT and CDR2 FNYEAQ (reference sequence). The CDR3 nucleotides read TGTGCTAGCCAGAAGGGACCGCAACAAGAGACCCAGTACTTC. Protein: CASQKGPQQETQYF.

The chain couples TRBV27 to TRBJ2-3; D is perhaps TRBD2 (6 bases). V gave up 3 bases and J gave up 10 bases, with 14 bases separating them. Germline CDR1 and CDR2: MNHEY and SMNVEV (reference sequence). This CDR3 spans 13 amino acids. The DNA for the CDR3 is TGTGCCAGCAGTTTGCAACAACCGGGGGCGCAGTATTTT. Translating it yields CASSLQQPGAQYF.

The rearrangement links TRBV2 to TRBJ2-3; 9 positions agree with TRBD1. The CDR3 runs to 15 residues. V lost 6 bases, J lost 1 base, and 5 bases stayed unmatched. Germline CDR1 reads SNHLY; CDR2 reads FYNNEI. CDR3 loop: CASRGRQGGTDTQYF. In DNA, the CDR3 is TGTGCCAGCAGAGGACGACAGGGGGGCACAGATACGCAGTATTTT.

This clonotype was seen a handful of times. The chain recombines TRBV29-1 with TRBJ2-1; TRBD2 matches 7 bases. The CDR3 is made up of 12 amino acids. Trimming took 7 bases from V and 12 from J; bases not matched to a gene: 12. Germline-derived CDR1 and CDR2 are SQVTM and ANQGSEA. This chain's CDR3 is CSDGTTSPGQFF. In DNA, the CDR3 is TGCAGCGACGGGACTACTTCCCCCGGGCAGTTCTTC.